Presented here are 22 T cell receptor beta chains from one specimen sequenced in a study of blood T cells in healthy people across ages. A second PCR, run for roughly 7 to 11 cycles, used a sample-barcoded 5' primer plus a J-beta primer mix. Each CDR3 protein is one row after TCRdb ran MiXCR on the 5' RACE reads. The data hold roughly 700,000 distinct CDR3 sequences, with 32% observed a single time. The sample taken for sequencing was blood. The receptors were gathered from a woman over 75 in good health.

The rearrangement links TRBV7-9 to TRBJ2-5; 8 positions match TRBD2. Germline lookup yields CDR1 SEHNR and CDR2 FQNEAQ (reference sequence). V gave up 5 bases and J gave up 5 bases; unmatched junction bases: 10. The CDR3 is 15 amino acids. The CDR3 bases are TGTGCCAGCAGCCTCGGGGGGGCGCCCGGGGAGACCCAGTACTTC. Encoded protein: CASSLGGAPGETQYF.

The genes are TRBV6-1 and TRBJ1-5; maybe TRBD1 (6 bases). The CDR3 runs 13 residues. Germline CDR1 and CDR2: MNHNS and SASEGT. V lost 8 bases, J lost 5 bases, and 13 bases lay in between. CDR3 region: CASLWSGDQPQHF. CDR3 coding DNA: TGTGCCAGCTTGTGGTCAGGGGATCAGCCCCAGCATTTT.

The chain uses TRBV6-1 and TRBJ1-1; D may be TRBD1 (5 bases). From germline, CDR1 is MNHNS and CDR2 SASEGT. This CDR3 is built from 13 residues. Trimming shortened V by 6 bases and J by 3 bases, and 11 bases separated the two germline ends. CDR3 bases: TGTGCCAGCAGCCCTAGCAGGGACACTGAAGCTTTCTTT. This codes for CASSPSRDTEAFF.

The table lists this clonotype with a few counts. This chain links TRBV5-1 with TRBJ1-1; the match to TRBD1 covers 7 bases. V lost 4 bases to trimming and J lost 8 bases; unmatched junction nucleotides: 8. The CDR3 totals 13 residues. From germline, CDR1 is SGHRS and CDR2 YFSETQ. The CDR3 region has the DNA TGCGCCAGCAGCACCAGGGGGGGCCAGGAAGCTTTCTTT. This translates into CASSTRGGQEAFF.

This clonotype appeared many times. DNA for the CDR3: TGCGCCAGCAGCGCGACAGGGTCGTACACTGAAGCTTTCTTT. Its protein is CASSATGSYTEAFF. The chain employs TRBV5-1 and TRBJ1-1; TRBD1 matches at 7 bases. Germline-derived CDR1 and CDR2 are SGHRS and YFSETQ. Trimming took 4 bases from V and 3 from J; bases not matched to a gene: 6. This CDR3 is 14 amino acids long.

The V call is TRBV5-5, the J call TRBJ2-2; perhaps TRBD1 as D (6 bases). CDR3 length: 16 amino acids. The germline V gene encodes CDR1 SGHKS and CDR2 YYEKEE (reference sequence). Trimming cost V 4 bases and J 0 bases, with 13 bases left between them. DNA for the CDR3: TGTGCCAGCAGCCAGGGGACAAACGCGAACACCGGGGAGCTGTTTTTT. Protein: CASSQGTNANTGELFF.

This clonotype was seen at least ten times. The rearrangement uses TRBV13 and TRBJ2-7, with D uncertain. Germline CDR1 is PRHDT and CDR2 is FYEKMQ (reference sequence). V was trimmed by 3 bases and J by 3 bases, leaving 12 bases between them. This CDR3 has 14 residues. The CDR3 loop reads CASSLGSNYYEQYF. In nucleotides, the CDR3 is TGTGCCAGCAGCTTGGGCTCAAATTACTACGAGCAGTACTTC.

This rearrangement joins TRBV12-3 or TRBV12-4 to TRBJ2-6; D ambiguous. The germline V and J ends were trimmed by 7 bases and 0 bases, with 7 bases remaining between them. The CDR3 totals 14 residues. The CDR3 loop is CASTGLSGANVLTF. Written as DNA, the CDR3 is TGTGCCAGCACCGGTCTCTCTGGGGCCAACGTCCTGACTTTC.

Of note for this clonotype: This may be a read error, as it is one base from a much larger clone. The rearrangement uses TRBV3-1 and TRBJ2-3, with 8 bases identical to TRBD2. There are 13 residues in the CDR3. The junction had 4 bases not matched to a gene; V was cut back by 7 bases and J by 4 bases. Germline V lookup: CDR1 LGHDT, CDR2 YNNKEL (reference sequence). Here the CDR3 DNA reads TGTGCCAGCATAGCGGGGAACGCAGATACGCAGTATTTT. It translates to CASIAGNADTQYF.

The table lists this clonotype with many counts. The chain is built from TRBV28 and TRBJ1-2; unclear D gene. CDR1 and CDR2 from the germline V gene are MDHEN and SYDVKM. Trimming pared 5 bases from V and 3 bases from J, leaving 10 bases between. The CDR3 is 13 amino acids. The CDR3 DNA follows: TGTGCCAGCAGTCCCTACACAGACTATGGCTACACCTTC. Amino acid sequence: CASSPYTDYGYTF.

This chain connects TRBV28 to TRBJ1-1; D call uncertain. Germline CDR1 is MDHEN and CDR2 is SYDVKM. V lost 4 bases and J lost 1, with 10 bases in between. The CDR3 is 14 residues long. CDR3 in DNA: TGTGCCAGCAGTTGGGCTACAGCGAACACTGAAGCTTTCTTT. Translating gives CASSWATANTEAFF.

The chain combines TRBV20-1 with TRBJ1-4, with D possibly being TRBD1 (5 bases). There are 13 residues in the CDR3. Germline CDR1 reads DFQATT; CDR2 reads SNEGSKA (reference sequence). V was clipped by 4 bases and J by 16 bases, with 22 bases between them. The CDR3 DNA reads as TGCAGTGCTAAAGCTTGGACGGGGCGGACCGCGTTTTTT. It encodes CSAKAWTGRTAFF.

This clonotype was seen many times. This sequence joins TRBV7-8 and TRBJ2-5, with D possibly matching TRBD2 (6 bases). The CDR3 length is 14 residues. Trimming pared 5 bases from V and 9 bases from J, leaving 19 bases between. Germline CDR1 and CDR2: SGHVS and FQNEAQ. For the CDR3, the DNA is TGTGCCAGCAGCCGCGGGGAATTAGCTGGGGCCCAGTACTTC. It specifies CASSRGELAGAQYF.

V and J are TRBV20-1 and TRBJ2-1, with 9 bases fitting TRBD2. The CDR3 is 15 residues long. V shed 0 bases, J shed 1 base, and the junction held 1 base outside the gene matches. Germline loops: CDR1 DFQATT, CDR2 SNEGSKA (reference sequence). CDR3 loop: CSARDSGRSYNEQFF. CDR3 nucleotides: TGCAGTGCTAGAGATAGCGGGAGATCCTACAATGAGCAGTTCTTC.

CDR3 DNA sequence: TGCGCCAGCAGCTTGGATATAGGACAGGCAAATGAAAAACTGTTTTTT. It specifies CASSLDIGQANEKLFF. This rearrangement joins TRBV5-1 to TRBJ1-4; 7 bases agree with TRBD1. The germline V gene encodes CDR1 SGHRS and CDR2 YFSETQ. This CDR3 has 16 amino acids. The J segment lost 5 bases and the V segment lost 0 bases, leaving 7 bases of the junction unmatched. Variable domain in full (rest from reference TRBV5-1 and TRBJ1-4): KAGVTQTPRYLIKTRGQQVTLSCSPISGHRSVSWYQQTPGQGLQFLFEYFSETQRNKGNFPGRFSGRQFSNSRSEMNVSTLELGDSALYLCASSLDIGQANEKLFFGSGTQLSVL.

This clonotype showed up just a few times. This chain connects TRBV3-1 to TRBJ1-2, with TRBD1 matching over 12 bases. The CDR3 length is 16 residues. V was clipped by 0 bases and J by 8 bases; unmatched bases: 7. CDR1 is LGHDT and CDR2 is YNNKEL in the germline V gene (reference sequence). CDR3 loop: CASSQDCGTGGRGYTF. The CDR3 DNA is TGTGCCAGCAGCCAAGATTGTGGGACAGGGGGCCGGGGCTACACCTTC.

In this sample, this clonotype turned up many times. The chain carries TRBV27 and TRBJ2-7; no definite D call. The CDR3 spans 14 residues. Trimming cost V 5 bases and J 3 bases, with 14 bases left between them. Germline lookup yields CDR1 MNHEY and CDR2 SMNVEV (reference sequence). The CDR3 DNA reads as TGTGCCAGCAGTCGTAGAGCGCGAGACTACGAGCAGTACTTC. Encoded protein: CASSRRARDYEQYF.

The chain joins TRBV5-1 to TRBJ2-3; the D gene is possibly TRBD2 (6 bases). Trimming took off 4 bases at V and 4 bases at J, with 10 bases between the two ends. The CDR3 contains 13 residues. Germline V lookup: CDR1 SGHRS, CDR2 YFSETQ. The CDR3 region has the DNA TGCGCCAGCAGCGTGACTAGTCCAGATACGCAGTATTTT. Translation: CASSVTSPDTQYF.

This clonotype was recorded many times. V is TRBV20-1 and J is TRBJ2-5; TRBD2 matches 12 bases. From germline, CDR1 is DFQATT and CDR2 SNEGSKA (reference sequence). J lost 5 bases, V lost 5 bases, and 12 bases had no gene match. CDR3 size: 16 residues. The CDR3 sequence: CSARPSSGGARETQYF. CDR3 coding DNA: TGCAGTGCTCGACCTTCTAGCGGGGGGGCCCGGGAGACCCAGTACTTC.

This clonotype appeared many times. The chain uses TRBV9 and TRBJ2-5; D tentatively fits TRBD1 or TRBD2 (5 bases each). The germline V gene encodes CDR1 SGDLS and CDR2 YYNGEE. There are 15 residues in the CDR3. Trimming cost V 0 bases and J 4 bases, with 13 bases left between them. CDR3 loop: CASSVVGAGGETQYF. The DNA for the CDR3 is TGTGCCAGCAGCGTAGTCGGGGCTGGGGGAGAGACCCAGTACTTC.

CDR3 coding DNA: TGTGCCAGCAGCCATGCCTCGACAGGGGGTGGAAACTATGGCTACACCTTC. It encodes CASSHASTGGGNYGYTF. The chain combines TRBV7-8 with TRBJ1-2; 9 bases map to TRBD1. This CDR3 has 17 amino acids. Trimming took 5 bases from V and 2 from J; bases not matched to a gene: 12. Per germline, CDR1 SGHVS and CDR2 FQNEAQ.

About this clonotype: A read error is possible here, since a much larger clone lies one base away. The chain couples TRBV7-3 to TRBJ2-1, with 15 nucleotides matching TRBD2. Germline CDR1 and CDR2: SGHTA and FQGTGA. J gave up 12 bases and V 6 bases, and 12 bases lay outside the gene matches. The CDR3 is made up of 16 amino acids. As DNA, the CDR3 is TGTGCCAGCAGACCCGGACTAGCGGGGGGGCTTAGGGGGCAGTTCTTC. Its protein product is CASRPGLAGGLRGQFF.